Listed below are T cell receptor beta chains from one sample, sequenced in a study of untreated major depressive disorder. Sequencing used immunoSEQ multiplex PCR; TCRdb keeps in-frame clones, though not all of them. The repertoire holds roughly 14,000 clones, with around nine tenths as singletons. Sequenced sample: CD4+ T cells from PBMCs. The receptors here all came from a woman in her 30s with major depressive disorder. CDR3s include the opening cysteine and the closing phenylalanine or tryptophan. The order of the fields is V gene, J gene, D gene, clone size, CDR3 protein, CDR3 DNA. The D gene is left open where the match is weak. Part of the rows lack a size; the others show once, few, many or a class for expanded clones.

V: TRBV27; J: TRBJ2-2; D: -; size: -; CDR3: CASSRNTGELFF; DNA: TGTGCCAGCAGCCGAAACACCGGGGAGCTGTTTTTT
V: TRBV4-1; J: TRBJ2-7; D: TRBD1; size: -; CDR3: CASSQATGTYEQYF; DNA: TGCGCCAGCAGCCAAGCGACAGGGACCTACGAGCAGTACTTC
V: TRBV2; J: TRBJ1-2; D: -; size: -; CDR3: CASSGAGVDGYTF; DNA: TGTGCCAGCAGTGGCGCAGGGGTTGATGGCTACACCTTC
V: TRBV30; J: TRBJ2-6; D: TRBD1; size: -; CDR3: CAWGRGTGKAGANVLTF; DNA: TGTGCCTGGGGGAGGGGGACAGGGAAAGCTGGGGCCAACGTCCTGACTTTC
V: TRBV5-1; J: TRBJ2-2; D: TRBD2; size: -; CDR3: CASRFLAGGPGELFF; DNA: TGCGCCAGCAGGTTCCTAGCGGGAGGGCCCGGGGAGCTGTTTTTT
V: TRBV18; J: TRBJ1-1; D: -; size: few; CDR3: CASSPATGGGTEAFF; DNA: TGTGCCAGCTCACCCGCGACAGGCGGAGGCACTGAAGCTTTCTTT
V: TRBV30; J: TRBJ1-2; D: -; size: -; CDR3: CAWGGQWNYGYTF; DNA: TGTGCCTGGGGAGGACAGTGGAACTATGGCTACACCTTC
V: TRBV7-9; J: TRBJ2-1; D: -; size: once; CDR3: CASSLPTPGSQGEQFF; DNA: TGTGCCAGCAGCCTACCTACCCCCGGGAGTCAGGGTGAGCAGTTCTTC
V: TRBV9; J: TRBJ2-2; D: TRBD2; size: -; CDR3: CASSPGLAGGFGTGELFF; DNA: TGTGCCAGCAGCCCGGGACTAGCGGGGGGGTTCGGGACCGGGGAGCTGTTTTTT
V: TRBV7-3; J: TRBJ1-2; D: -; size: once; CDR3: CASSYKSGYGYTF; DNA: TGTGCCAGCAGCTATAAGTCGGGGTATGGCTACACCTTC
V: TRBV11-2; J: TRBJ1-1; D: -; size: -; CDR3: CATGRMNTEAFF; DNA: TGTGCCACCGGACGGATGAACACTGAAGCTTTCTTT
V: TRBV30; J: TRBJ1-1; D: -; size: -; CDR3: CAWSRGYEAFF; DNA: TGTGCCTGGAGCAGGGGCTATGAAGCTTTCTTT
V: TRBV5-1; J: TRBJ2-7; D: -; size: -; CDR3: CASSSHDEQYF; DNA: TGCGCCAGCAGCTCTCACGACGAGCAGTACTTC
V: TRBV7-2; J: TRBJ2-3; D: TRBD2; size: once; CDR3: CASSLAKLAGSTDTQYF; DNA: TGTGCCAGCAGCTTAGCGAAACTAGCGGGCAGCACAGATACGCAGTATTTT
V: TRBV27; J: TRBJ1-1; D: TRBD1; size: few; CDR3: CASSSNRGWDTEAFF; DNA: TGTGCCAGCAGTTCAAACAGGGGATGGGACACTGAAGCTTTCTTT
V: TRBV9; J: TRBJ2-3; D: -; size: -; CDR3: CASSVEDPDTQYF; DNA: TGTGCCAGCAGCGTAGAGGACCCGGATACGCAGTATTTT
V: TRBV30; J: TRBJ2-7; D: -; size: -; CDR3: CAWSDGQSYEQYF; DNA: TGTGCCTGGAGTGACGGACAGTCCTACGAGCAGTACTTC
V: TRBV29-1; J: TRBJ2-7; D: -; size: -; CDR3: CSVEDQRGGPSEQYF; DNA: TGCAGCGTTGAAGATCAACGTGGGGGGCCAAGCGAGCAGTACTTC
V: TRBV14; J: TRBJ2-2; D: -; size: -; CDR3: CASSLGDRHTGELFF; DNA: TGTGCCAGCAGCCTCGGGGACCGACACACCGGGGAGCTGTTTTTT
V: TRBV9; J: TRBJ2-3; D: -; size: -; CDR3: CASSPAGRWFTDTQYF; DNA: TGTGCCAGCAGCCCGGCGGGACGGTGGTTCACAGATACGCAGTATTTT
V: TRBV12-5; J: TRBJ1-3; D: -; size: -; CDR3: CASGPSGHIISGNTIYF; DNA: TGTGCTAGTGGACCGTCGGGACACATCATCTCTGGAAACACCATATATTTT
V: TRBV11-2; J: TRBJ2-3; D: -; size: -; CDR3: CASSFGGTTDTQYF; DNA: TGTGCCAGCAGCTTCGGCGGGACCACAGATACGCAGTATTTT
V: TRBV30; J: TRBJ2-5; D: -; size: -; CDR3: CAWSVQETQYF; DNA: TGTGCCTGGAGTGTACAAGAGACCCAGTACTTC
V: TRBV5-1; J: TRBJ2-6; D: TRBD1; size: once; CDR3: CASSKGATGANVLTF; DNA: TGCGCCAGCAGCAAGGGGGCGACAGGGGCCAACGTCCTGACTTTC
V: TRBV2; J: TRBJ1-5; D: -; size: -; CDR3: CASSEATGNVQPQHF; DNA: TGTGCCAGCAGTGAAGCGACGGGGAATGTTCAGCCCCAGCATTTT
V: TRBV7-3; J: TRBJ2-1; D: TRBD2; size: -; CDR3: CASSLFSGAPVNEQFF; DNA: TGTGCCAGCAGCTTATTTAGCGGGGCCCCCGTCAATGAGCAGTTCTTC
V: TRBV9; J: TRBJ1-3; D: -; size: -; CDR3: CASSVDLERDSGNTIYF; DNA: TGTGCCAGCAGCGTAGACTTAGAGCGGGACTCTGGAAACACCATATATTTT
V: TRBV10-1; J: TRBJ2-3; D: -; size: once; CDR3: CASAKAGRSKEDTQYF; DNA: TGCGCCAGTGCGAAAGCCGGACGATCCAAGGAGGATACGCAGTATTTT
V: TRBV5-5; J: TRBJ2-3; D: TRBD2; size: -; CDR3: CASSLPASGSTDTQYF; DNA: TGTGCCAGCAGCCTCCCGGCTAGCGGGAGCACAGATACGCAGTATTTT
V: TRBV28; J: TRBJ1-2; D: TRBD1; size: -; CDR3: CASNTGGDYGYTF; DNA: TGTGCCAGTAACACAGGGGGCGACTATGGCTACACCTTC
V: TRBV5-1; J: TRBJ1-1; D: -; size: -; CDR3: CASSLGSVNTEAFF; DNA: TGCGCCAGCAGCTTGGGCAGCGTGAACACTGAAGCTTTCTTT
V: TRBV27; J: TRBJ1-5; D: TRBD1; size: -; CDR3: CASSRKSGTGGYSNQPQHF; DNA: TGTGCCAGCAGTCGAAAATCCGGGACAGGGGGTTATAGCAATCAGCCCCAGCATTTT
V: TRBV27; J: TRBJ1-1; D: -; size: -; CDR3: CASIGPKNTEAFF; DNA: TGTGCCAGCATTGGACCCAAGAACACTGAAGCTTTCTTT
V: TRBV2; J: TRBJ1-2; D: -; size: -; CDR3: CASSDRYGYTF; DNA: TGTGCCAGCAGTGATCGGTATGGCTACACCTTC
V: TRBV7-8; J: TRBJ2-7; D: TRBD2; size: once; CDR3: CASSLNLAGPLEQYF; DNA: TGTGCCAGCAGCTTAAACCTAGCGGGTCCCCTCGAGCAGTACTTC
V: TRBV29-1; J: TRBJ2-5; D: -; size: -; CDR3: CSVLRIRETQYF; DNA: TGCAGCGTTTTAAGGATTAGGGAGACCCAGTACTTC
V: TRBV6-6; J: TRBJ1-2; D: TRBD1; size: -; CDR3: CASSPYRQGTDGYTF; DNA: TGTGCCAGCAGCCCTTATAGACAGGGGACCGACGGCTACACCTTC
V: TRBV18; J: TRBJ1-4; D: -; size: -; CDR3: CASSPRDPEGEKLFF; DNA: TGTGCCAGCTCACCTAGGGACCCAGAGGGGGAAAAACTGTTTTTT
V: TRBV7-2; J: TRBJ2-1; D: TRBD2; size: -; CDR3: CASSLGTSGRRLGNEQFF; DNA: TGTGCCAGCAGCTTAGGGACTAGCGGGAGAAGACTCGGCAATGAGCAGTTCTTC
V: TRBV9; J: TRBJ2-3; D: TRBD2; size: once; CDR3: CASSEGLATDTQYF; DNA: TGTGCCAGCAGCGAGGGACTAGCGACAGATACGCAGTATTTT
V: TRBV5-1; J: TRBJ2-5; D: TRBD1; size: -; CDR3: CASSLEGVRGETQYF; DNA: TGCGCCAGCAGCTTGGAGGGAGTCAGGGGGGAGACCCAGTACTTC